This T cell receptor (beta chain) appears in the sequencing data of a study of T cells in Graves' hyperthyroidism and ophthalmopathy. Study observations and caveats: The model forecast ophthalmopathy, anticipating it by a median approximately 6 months before onset.

The source material, RNA transcripts, was used to amplify TCR beta CDR3 regions. HTBI primers drove first-round RT-PCR of the TCR CDR3. From the multiplex PCR reads, TCRdb called clonotypes with MiXCR, one entry per CDR3 protein. The sample has around 700,000 distinct CDR3 sequences, approximately 19% seen once. From germline, CDR1 is SGHRS and CDR2 YFSETQ. The CDR3 has 19 residues. Deletions cut 3 bases from V and 5 bases from J, with 29 bases between. As for this clonotype: Its antigen is not identified.

Sequencing used blood. The V and J genes are TRBV5-1 and TRBJ2-5; tentative D call: TRBD1 (6 bases). The clonotype originates from a woman aged 45-65 years with Graves' hyperthyroidism that later progressed to Graves' ophthalmopathy. The DNA of the CDR3 is TGCGCCAGCAGCTACGAGAGCCAACACCTCAGGGGTTGGGGTGAGACCCAGTACTTC. Its protein is CASSYESQHLRGWGETQYF.